Listed below are T cell receptor beta chains from one sample, sequenced in a study of cytomegalovirus exposure and HLA in healthy donors. Sequencing used immunoSEQ multiplex PCR; TCRdb keeps in-frame clones, though not all of them. This sample carries some 150,000 clones, about 60% of them seen once, and the ten largest clones take approximately 6.5%. The sample taken for sequencing was PBMCs. Source of these receptors: a woman between 55 and 75 years old in good health and CMV-seropositive. The CDR3 runs from the conserved cysteine through the conserved F or W. D genes are given only for firm matches. Rows may omit the clone size; those that give it use once, few, many or a size class.

TRBV27	TRBJ2-2	-	-	CASSRSPNTGELFF	TGTGCCAGCAGCCGAAGCCCAAACACCGGGGAGCTGTTTTTT
TRBV5-6	TRBJ1-5	-	-	CASHKRHVSNQPQHF	TGTGCCAGCCATAAGAGGCACGTCTCAAATCAGCCCCAGCATTTT
TRBV10-3	TRBJ1-2	-	-	CAISGGQSTVYGYTF	TGTGCCATCAGTGGGGGACAATCGACAGTCTATGGCTACACCTTC
TRBV7-7	TRBJ2-5	-	TRBD2	CASSLSGGQETQYF	TGTGCTAGCAGCTTATCGGGAGGCCAAGAGACCCAGTACTTC
TRBV2	TRBJ1-2	few	TRBD1	CASREGQAGLRGYTF	TGTGCCAGCAGGGAAGGACAGGCCGGATTGCGTGGCTACACCTTC
TRBV12-5	TRBJ2-2	once	-	CASGHRESGELFF	TGTGCTAGTGGACACAGGGAGAGCGGGGAGCTGTTTTTT
TRBV7-2	TRBJ1-5	-	-	CASSLEAGEQPQHF	TGTGCCAGCAGCTTAGAGGCAGGGGAACAGCCCCAGCATTTT
TRBV6-5	TRBJ1-3	-	TRBD1	CASSSDRLGGNTIYF	TGTGCCAGCAGTTCGGACAGGTTAGGTGGAAACACCATATATTTT
TRBV29-1	TRBJ1-2	-	TRBD1	CSVVQGAGGYTF	TGCAGCGTTGTACAGGGGGCAGGTGGCTACACCTTC
TRBV4-1	TRBJ1-2	-	-	CASSPLREVLYGYTF	TGCGCCAGCAGCCCCCTCCGGGAGGTTCTCTATGGCTACACCTTC
TRBV5-1	TRBJ2-1	-	TRBD2	CASSLGRGLAGVGNEQFF	TGCGCCAGCAGCTTGGGGCGCGGACTAGCGGGAGTAGGTAATGAGCAGTTCTTC
TRBV4-3	TRBJ2-1	few	TRBD2	CASSQVAIELAGGHNEQFF	TGCGCCAGCAGCCAAGTCGCGATAGAGCTAGCGGGAGGACACAATGAGCAGTTCTTC
TRBV9	TRBJ2-6	few	-	CASSPQLGTDRSGANVLTF	TGTGCCAGCAGCCCCCAATTAGGGACTGACCGCTCTGGGGCCAACGTCCTGACTTTC
TRBV4-3	TRBJ2-1	few	-	CASSQDQLGNNEQFF	TGCGCCAGCAGCCAAGATCAACTAGGGAACAATGAGCAGTTCTTC
TRBV18	TRBJ2-7	few	-	CASSQTRDKYEQYF	TGTGCCAGCTCACAAACCCGGGACAAATACGAGCAGTACTTC
TRBV9	TRBJ2-3	-	-	CASSVGGGSGGTDTQYF	TGTGCCAGCAGCGTAGGTGGGGGCAGCGGGGGCACAGATACGCAGTATTTT
TRBV29-1	TRBJ2-1	-	TRBD2	CSVGLAGSLGYNEQFF	TGCAGCGTTGGGCTAGCGGGAAGCTTGGGGTACAATGAGCAGTTCTTC
TRBV4-1	TRBJ2-3	-	TRBD2	CASRGASGLTDTQYF	TGCGCCAGCAGAGGGGCTAGCGGGCTCACAGATACGCAGTATTTT
TRBV28	TRBJ2-1	few	TRBD1	CASSQGQGRQFF	TGTGCCAGCAGCCAGGGACAGGGACGGCAGTTCTTC
TRBV4-1	TRBJ1-2	-	TRBD1	CASSPGTGIKGGYTF	TGCGCCAGCAGCCCCGGGACAGGGATAAAGGGGGGCTACACCTTC
TRBV27	TRBJ2-7	-	TRBD2	CASSPPGTSGSWSSYEQYF	TGTGCCAGCAGTCCTCCCGGGACTAGCGGGTCCTGGAGCTCCTACGAGCAGTACTTC
TRBV19	TRBJ1-3	-	-	CASSITGMSSGNTIYF	TGTGCCAGTAGTATAACCGGGATGAGCTCTGGAAACACCATATATTTT
TRBV5-1	TRBJ2-2	-	-	CASSASSAANTGELFF	TGCGCCAGCAGCGCGAGTAGCGCCGCGAACACCGGGGAGCTGTTTTTT
TRBV2	TRBJ1-6	-	TRBD1	CASEGQANSPLHF	TGTGCCAGCGAGGGACAGGCGAATTCACCCCTCCACTTT
TRBV10-1	TRBJ1-2	-	TRBD1	CASSESPGGYGYTF	TGCGCCAGCAGTGAGTCTCCAGGGGGTTATGGCTACACCTTC
TRBV19	TRBJ2-5	-	-	CASSIRDQETQYF	TGTGCCAGTAGTATCAGGGATCAAGAGACCCAGTACTTC
TRBV27	TRBJ1-5	-	-	CASSLRGNSNQPQHF	TGTGCCAGCAGTTTAAGGGGTAATAGCAATCAGCCCCAGCATTTT
TRBV29-1	TRBJ2-1	once	-	CSVEDGRVGLSNEQFF	TGCAGCGTTGAAGATGGAAGGGTCGGACTTTCCAATGAGCAGTTCTTC
TRBV2	TRBJ2-2	few	-	CASSPELTNTGELFF	TGTGCCAGCAGTCCGGAGCTTACGAACACCGGGGAGCTGTTTTTT